This TCR beta chain was profiled in a study of blood T cell repertoires in COVID-19. About the study: The United States, Italy and Spain were the sources of the acute and convalescent COVID-19 samples. Nucleic acid was either cDNA or gDNA, and it came from T cells, B-cell-depleted T cells, or PBMCs.

As handled by the study authors: How many nucleated cells were present was estimated from reference gene primer amplification. This table comes from immunoSEQ multiplex PCR, and its TCRdb copy is limited to in-frame clones, with some not included. V, J and clone size derive from that table, while D and trimming were established from the DNA sequence. The table has nearly 300,000 clones, roughly 83% seen once; the top ten hold almost 1.5%. The germline V gene encodes CDR1 GTSNPN and CDR2 SVGIG (reference sequence). V was pared by 0 bases and J by 8 bases, with 16 bases between. The CDR3 covers 14 residues. Seattle's enrolled individuals joined amid active infection and were then monitored longitudinally.

The chain couples TRBV30 to TRBJ1-2; D perhaps matches TRBD1 (6 bases). The sample was peripheral blood. This sequence originates from a human donor with COVID-19, enrolled during active disease. The donor label of this sample is uncertain. Written as DNA, the CDR3 is TGTGCCTGGAGTGTAGCAGGGGCGGAGGTAGGCTACACCTTC. It codes for CAWSVAGAEVGYTF.